These T cell receptor beta chains were read from a single sample in a study of beta chain features in type 1 diabetes. TCRdb's copy holds only in-frame clones and misses some; the assay was immunoSEQ multiplex PCR. The sample holds roughly 220,000 clones, roughly 17% seen once. What was sequenced was naive CD4+ T cells from blood. These receptors were collected from a man between 25 and 39 years old with type 1 diabetes. Each CDR3 is given with its conserved first and last residue. The D gene is left open where the match is weak. Part of the rows lack a size; the others show once, few, many or a class for expanded clones.

cdr3_nt,cdr3_aa,j_call,clone_size,v_call,d_call
TGCAGCGTTGCCGGGACAAATAGCAATCAGCCCCAGCATTTT,CSVAGTNSNQPQHF,TRBJ1-5,few,TRBV29-1,-
TGTGCCAGCAGGCCCTATAGCGGGAGTTATGGGACCCAGTACTTC,CASRPYSGSYGTQYF,TRBJ2-5,many,TRBV28,TRBD2
TGTGCCATCAGTGAGTCTACGGTGTACACTGAAGCTTTCTTT,CAISESTVYTEAFF,TRBJ1-1,few,TRBV10-3,-
TGTGCCATCAGTCCTAGCGGGAGTCGCACAGATACGCAGTATTTT,CAISPSGSRTDTQYF,TRBJ2-3,-,TRBV10-3,TRBD2
TGTGCCAGCAGCTTACGGGACAGCCTGGATGATACGCAGTATTTT,CASSLRDSLDDTQYF,TRBJ2-3,-,TRBV7-8,TRBD1
TGTGCCAGCATAGGGACACACCTAGCCAAAAACATTCAGTACTTC,CASIGTHLAKNIQYF,TRBJ2-4,-,TRBV28,-
TGTGCCTCTTACCGATCGAACACTGAAGCTTTCTTT,CASYRSNTEAFF,TRBJ1-1,-,TRBV30,-
TGCGCCAGCAGCAGGACCGGGACAGGGGAAGAGACCCAGTACTTC,CASSRTGTGEETQYF,TRBJ2-5,few,TRBV5-1,TRBD1
TGTGCCTGGAGTGTCCAGGGGCGCTACGAGCAGTACTTC,CAWSVQGRYEQYF,TRBJ2-7,-,TRBV30,-
TGTGCCAGTAGTACCGACAGGGACACTGAAGCTTTCTTT,CASSTDRDTEAFF,TRBJ1-1,-,TRBV19,TRBD1
TGTGCCAGCAGCCCGGGACAGGGGATAGATACGCAGTATTTT,CASSPGQGIDTQYF,TRBJ2-3,few,TRBV7-9,TRBD1
TGTGCCAGCAGCCCCGTTAGCGGGAGCAATGAGCAGTTCTTC,CASSPVSGSNEQFF,TRBJ2-1,-,TRBV9,TRBD2
TGTGCCATCAGACTTTCTAGCGGGAGTGAGAACTACGAGCAGTACTTC,CAIRLSSGSENYEQYF,TRBJ2-7,few,TRBV10-3,TRBD2
TGCGCCAGCAGTGTGGGGACAGGGGGCCTAGAGACCCAGTACTTC,CASSVGTGGLETQYF,TRBJ2-5,few,TRBV23-1,TRBD1
TGTGCCAGCAGCTTAGCTTGGGACGGCGGGGAGCTGTTTTTT,CASSLAWDGGELFF,TRBJ2-2,few,TRBV7-2,-
TGTGCCAGCAGCCTCCGGGACCCAAGCACAGATACGCAGTATTTT,CASSLRDPSTDTQYF,TRBJ2-3,-,TRBV7-8,-
TGTGCCAGCAGTTTATTTAGACAACACAATGAGCAGTTCTTC,CASSLFRQHNEQFF,TRBJ2-1,-,TRBV27,-
TGCGCCAGCAGCCAAGGGGACAGGGTTTCTGAAGCTTTCTTT,CASSQGDRVSEAFF,TRBJ1-1,-,TRBV4-3,TRBD1
TGTGCCAGCAGTTACTCATCCCTAGCGGGGGGCTACGAGCAGTACTTC,CASSYSSLAGGYEQYF,TRBJ2-7,few,TRBV6-5,TRBD2
TGCGCCAGCAGCCAACTTTCGACACGCAATGAGCAGTTCTTC,CASSQLSTRNEQFF,TRBJ2-1,few,TRBV4-1,-
TGCAGCGTTGAAAGGGGAAAGGGAGAAAAACTGTTTTTT,CSVERGKGEKLFF,TRBJ1-4,-,TRBV29-1,-
TGTGCCAGCCGGCTGGGGAGTCCCACTGAAGCTTTCTTT,CASRLGSPTEAFF,TRBJ1-1,-,TRBV18,-
TGTGCCAGCAGCGCAGGGTCCACTGGAAACACCATATATTTT,CASSAGSTGNTIYF,TRBJ1-3,-,TRBV9,-
TGTGCCAGCAGCGTAGCTCAAGGCAGAGAAGCTTTCTTT,CASSVAQGREAFF,TRBJ1-1,-,TRBV9,-
TGTGCCGGATCCGGGACAGGGTACTACGAGCAGTACTTC,CAGSGTGYYEQYF,TRBJ2-7,-,TRBV6-1,TRBD1
TGTGCCAGCGGATGGGGGGGCGGCACAGATACGCAGTATTTT,CASGWGGGTDTQYF,TRBJ2-3,-,TRBV5-4,-
TGTGCCATCGCCCCGAGGGCCGGGACAGATACGCAGTATTTT,CAIAPRAGTDTQYF,TRBJ2-3,-,TRBV10-3,-
TGTGCCAGCAGTTCCCAGCGGCTTGAGAACTACACCTTC,CASSSQRLENYTF,TRBJ1-2,few,TRBV27,-
TGTGCCAGCCGCTTTGGTCGGGCCTCCCGCACAGATACGCAGTATTTT,CASRFGRASRTDTQYF,TRBJ2-3,-,TRBV6-6,-
TGTGCCAGCAGCTTGGCGGGAACCCAAGAGACCCAGTACTTC,CASSLAGTQETQYF,TRBJ2-5,-,TRBV5-4,-
TGTGCCAGCAGCGTCGGCCGACACACAGATACGCAGTATTTT,CASSVGRHTDTQYF,TRBJ2-3,-,TRBV9,-
TGTGCCACCCGGGACAGGGGTAATGAGCAGTTCTTC,CATRDRGNEQFF,TRBJ2-1,-,TRBV15,TRBD1
TGTGCCACCAGCAGAGAAGGGACAGGGAACTATGGCTACACCTTC,CATSREGTGNYGYTF,TRBJ1-2,-,TRBV15,TRBD1
TGCAGCGTTGGGAACTCCTACGAGCAGTACTTC,CSVGNSYEQYF,TRBJ2-7,-,TRBV29-1,-
TGTGCCAGCAGCTTGGCCTTAGCCAAAAACATTCAGTACTTC,CASSLALAKNIQYF,TRBJ2-4,few,TRBV5-4,-
TGCGCCAGCAGCCCCTGGGGAGGGGCCCAAGAGACCCAGTACTTC,CASSPWGGAQETQYF,TRBJ2-5,few,TRBV4-1,TRBD2
TGTGCCAGTAGTGCGGGACTAGCGCTAAGCTCCTACAATGAGCAGTTCTTC,CASSAGLALSSYNEQFF,TRBJ2-1,-,TRBV19,TRBD2
TGTGCCAGCAGTGAAGGACAGGGGGGACAGCCCCAGCATTTT,CASSEGQGGQPQHF,TRBJ1-5,-,TRBV6-1,TRBD1
TGTGCCAGCAGCTTATTCCCGAGCCAGCGGAACGAGCAGTACTTC,CASSLFPSQRNEQYF,TRBJ2-7,few,TRBV7-9,-
TGTGCCAGCAGCGTAGTCTGGAATGAGCAGTTCTTC,CASSVVWNEQFF,TRBJ2-1,-,TRBV9,-
TGCGCCAGCAGACCAACACAGGGCCAAGAGACCCAGTACTTC,CASRPTQGQETQYF,TRBJ2-5,-,TRBV5-1,-
TGTGCCAGCTCACCATCTAGCGGGAGGGACAATGAGCAGTTCTTC,CASSPSSGRDNEQFF,TRBJ2-1,-,TRBV18,TRBD2
TGTGCCAGCAGCTTCGCCCAGGGGCGGAACGAGCAGTTCTTC,CASSFAQGRNEQFF,TRBJ2-1,few,TRBV7-9,-
TGCGCCAGCAGCTCGTCCTACGAGCAGTACTTC,CASSSSYEQYF,TRBJ2-7,-,TRBV5-1,-
TGTGCCAGCAGCGAGACCGGGACTAGGAGGCCCCATGAGCAGTTCTTC,CASSETGTRRPHEQFF,TRBJ2-1,-,TRBV9,TRBD2